The 23 T cell receptor beta chains below come from one sample, sequenced in a study of cytomegalovirus exposure and HLA in healthy donors. It was with 60 Vbeta and 13 Jbeta primers that the PCR ran. Profiling relied on immunoSEQ multiplex PCR, and the TCRdb table lists in-frame clones only, not all of them. The sample records about 110,000 clones, 76% being singletons. The sequencing sample was made of PBMCs. The receptor set was obtained from a man aged 25 to 40 in good health and CMV-seropositive.

This chain connects TRBV9 to TRBJ1-3; a weak D match, TRBD1 (6 bases). Trimming cost V 3 bases and J 9 bases, with 16 bases left between them. This CDR3 region has 14 residues. Germline loops: CDR1 SGDLS, CDR2 YYNGEE. CDR3 amino acids: CASSEVQGRGTIYF. In nucleotides, the CDR3 is TGTGCCAGCAGCGAAGTACAGGGACGGGGCACCATATATTTT. The variable domain in full, with the rest retrieved from reference TRBV9 and TRBJ1-3, is DSGVTQTPKHLITATGQRVTLRCSPRSGDLSVYWYQQSLDQGLQFLIQYYNGEERAKGNILERFSAQQFPDLHSELNLSSLELGDSALYFCASSEVQGRGTIYFGEGSWLTVV.

This clone was observed a handful of times. The chain employs TRBV5-1 and TRBJ2-7, with 8 bases identical to TRBD1. The germline CDR1 and CDR2 sequences are SGHRS and YFSETQ. The CDR3 sequence is 14 residues long. Losses at the gene ends were 5 bases for V and 2 bases for J; bases not matched to a gene: 6. The CDR3 sequence: CASRLGTGTYEQYF. Here the CDR3 DNA reads TGCGCCAGCAGGCTCGGGACAGGTACCTACGAGCAGTACTTC.

This rearrangement joins TRBV9 to TRBJ1-1; the match to TRBD1 covers 8 bases. V lost 0 bases, J lost 3 bases, and 4 bases stayed unmatched. The CDR3 is 15 residues long. The V gene's germline CDR1 is SGDLS and CDR2 YYNGEE. The CDR3 nucleotides are TGTGCCAGCAGCGTAGGGACAGGGATGGACACTGAAGCTTTCTTT. It codes for CASSVGTGMDTEAFF.

This chain links TRBV5-5 with TRBJ2-2; no definite D call. Per the germline V gene, CDR1 is SGHKS and CDR2 is YYEKEE (reference sequence). This CDR3 comprises 12 residues. The V gene lost 2 bases and the J gene lost 4 bases, with 3 bases spanning the gap. CDR3 bases: TGTGCCAGCAGCTTTATCACCGGGGAGCTGTTTTTT. Translating gives CASSFITGELFF.

The chain has TRBV4-3 and TRBJ1-2; D uncertain. The CDR3 is 14 residues long. From germline, CDR1 is LGHNA and CDR2 YSLEER. V was shortened by 1 base and J by 2 bases, with 8 bases between the two germline ends. The DNA of the CDR3 is TGCGCCAGCAGCCAAGTGGGAGGGAACTATGGCTACACCTTC. It is translated as CASSQVGGNYGYTF.

The chain joins TRBV7-9 to TRBJ2-5; 8 bases agree with TRBD2. The ends lost 6 bases at V and 5 bases at J; junction bases unmatched: 5. The V gene's germline CDR1 is SEHNR and CDR2 FQNEAQ (reference sequence). The CDR3 has 13 residues. The CDR3 DNA is TGTGCCAGCAGTCGGGGGGGGTCTGAGACCCAGTACTTC. Protein sequence: CASSRGGSETQYF.

The chain couples TRBV28 to TRBJ1-1; 9 nucleotides line up with TRBD1. V shed 2 bases, J shed 5 bases, and the junction held 6 bases outside the gene matches. The CDR3 covers 15 residues. Germline CDR1 is MDHEN and CDR2 is SYDVKM. The CDR3 protein is CASSLGDRVETEAFF. CDR3 DNA sequence: TGTGCCAGCAGTTTAGGGGACAGGGTGGAGACTGAAGCTTTCTTT.

The chain is built from TRBV2 and TRBJ2-2; D is undetermined. The CDR3 has 13 amino acids. The germline CDR1 and CDR2 sequences are SNHLY and FYNNEI. The V gene lost 5 bases and the J gene lost 5 bases, with 9 bases spanning the gap. CDR3 in DNA: TGTGCCAGCAGTTACACAGAGACCGGGGAGCTGTTTTTT. It translates to CASSYTETGELFF.

The rearrangement links TRBV5-5 to TRBJ2-1; 7 bases line up with TRBD2. The CDR3 length is 15 residues. Germline V gene data show CDR1 as SGHKS and CDR2 as YYEKEE (reference sequence). The junction had 4 bases not matched to a gene; V was cut back by 2 bases and J by 2 bases. The CDR3 region is CASSFPSGPYNEQFF. As DNA, the CDR3 is TGTGCCAGCAGCTTCCCTAGCGGTCCCTACAATGAGCAGTTCTTC.

The rearrangement uses TRBV5-5 and TRBJ1-1; TRBD1 might be the D (6 bases). The V gene's germline CDR1 is SGHKS and CDR2 YYEKEE (reference sequence). V was pared by 1 base and J by 5 bases, with 9 bases between. CDR3 length equals 13 residues. In DNA, the CDR3 is TGTGCCAGCAGCTTGACCAGGGGAACTGAAGCTTTCTTT. As protein: CASSLTRGTEAFF. The variable domain in full, completed from reference TRBV5-5 and TRBJ1-1, reads DAGVTQSPTHLIKTRGQQVTLRCSPISGHKSVSWYQQVLGQGPQFIFQYYEKEERGRGNFPDRFSARQFPNYSSELNVNALLLGDSALYLCASSLTRGTEAFFGQGTRLTVV.

The chain links TRBV19 to TRBJ1-1; 9 bases align to TRBD1. Germline loops: CDR1 LNHDA, CDR2 SQIVND (reference sequence). V lost 8 bases to trimming and J lost 1 base; unmatched junction nucleotides: 5. The CDR3 is 14 residues long. CDR3 bases: TGTGCCAGTGGTACAGGGGGCTGGAACACTGAAGCTTTCTTT. It is translated as CASGTGGWNTEAFF. Supplemented by reference TRBV19 and TRBJ1-1, the full variable domain reads DGGITQSPKYLFRKEGQNVTLSCEQNLNHDAMYWYRQDPGQGLRLIYYSQIVNDFQKGDIAEGYSVSREKKESFPLTVTSAQKNPTAFYLCASGTGGWNTEAFFGQGTRLTVV.

The chain links TRBV6-5 to TRBJ2-7; tentatively, D is TRBD1 (6 bases). The V gene lost 2 bases and the J gene lost 1 base, with 6 bases spanning the gap. Germline CDR1 and CDR2: MNHEY and SVGAGI. This CDR3 region has 13 residues. The CDR3 is CASSYGQSYEQYF. Written as DNA, the CDR3 is TGTGCCAGCAGTTACGGACAGTCCTACGAGCAGTACTTC.

This sequence joins TRBV5-1 and TRBJ1-1; tentatively, D is TRBD1 (5 bases). Trimming left V 0 bases short and J 0 bases short, with 6 bases between. Germline loops: CDR1 SGHRS, CDR2 YFSETQ. The CDR3 sequence is 14 residues long. CDR3 DNA sequence: TGCGCCAGCAGCTTGGGGGGCCTGAACACTGAAGCTTTCTTT. This translates into CASSLGGLNTEAFF.

This clone occurred once. Mismatch with germline at one junction end may stem from a read error. This chain uses TRBV7-7 with TRBJ2-5; 9 bases are shared with TRBD2. Germline assignment: CDR1 SSHAT and CDR2 FNYEAQ (reference sequence). The CDR3 is made up of 21 amino acids. CDR3: CASSGEGPAKAGGPVRETQYF. The CDR3 DNA reads as TGTGCTAGCAGCGGCGAGGGACCCGCCAAAGCGGGGGGCCCGGTGAGAGAGACCCAGTACTTC.

The rearrangement links TRBV28 to TRBJ1-5; D is unresolved. V dropped 4 bases and J dropped 4 bases, with 5 bases sitting between them. CDR1 is MDHEN, CDR2 SYDVKM, per germline. The CDR3 sequence is 12 residues long. CDR3 DNA: TGTGCCAGCAGTTCCCTTAATCAGCCCCAGCATTTT. Its protein is CASSSLNQPQHF. Combining the CDR3 with reference TRBV28 and TRBJ1-5 gives the whole variable domain DVKVTQSSRYLVKRTGEKVFLECVQDMDHENMFWYRQDPGLGLRLIYFSYDVKMKEKGDIPEGYSVSREKKERFSLILESASTNQTSMYLCASSSLNQPQHFGDGTRLSIL.

The chain has TRBV10-2 and TRBJ2-7; D gene unclear. This CDR3 is 12 amino acids long. Between the trimmed V and J ends, which lost 6 bases and 0 bases, there was a span of 6 bases. The germline V gene encodes CDR1 WSHSY and CDR2 SAAADI. The CDR3 is CASRRDSYEQYF. CDR3 bases: TGCGCCAGCAGGAGAGACTCCTACGAGCAGTACTTC.

The sample holds one count of this clone. The rearrangement uses TRBV18 and TRBJ1-1; D ambiguous. The CDR3 has 15 amino acids. V lost 3 bases, J lost 1 base, and 12 bases lay in between. Germline loops: CDR1 KGHSH, CDR2 LQKENI. CDR3 residues: CASSPTGNSNTEAFF. CDR3 sequence (DNA): TGTGCCAGCTCACCTACCGGGAACTCGAACACTGAAGCTTTCTTT.

J is TRBJ2-7 and V is TRBV30, with 7 bases lining up with TRBD2. The CDR3 length is 12 residues. Germline V CDR1 and CDR2: GTSNPN, SVGIG (reference sequence). With 1 base clipped from V and 5 bases from J, the junction kept 2 bases outside the gene matches. Written as DNA, the CDR3 is TGTGCCTGGAGTGCCCGGGGGGACGAGCAGTACTTC. Translating it yields CAWSARGDEQYF.

This clone has only a few counts. The chain employs TRBV15 and TRBJ1-2; perhaps TRBD1 as D (6 bases). This CDR3 is 14 amino acids long. V was cut by 0 bases and J by 6 bases, with 11 bases left in between. Germline loops: CDR1 LNHNV, CDR2 YYDKDF (reference sequence). CDR3 residues: CATSREGGRNGYTF. The DNA of the CDR3 is TGTGCCACCAGCAGAGAGGGGGGGCGCAATGGCTACACCTTC.

In this sample, this clone turned up once. This chain connects TRBV2 to TRBJ2-5, with D hard to call. The J call is doubtful: the DNA matches TRBJ2-7 better. This CDR3 contains 16 residues. CDR1 SNHLY and CDR2 FYNNEI come from the germline V gene. CDR3 nucleotide sequence: TGTGCCAGCAGTGGCCAGTCCCGGGTTTCCAACTACGAGCAGTACTTC. Encoded protein: CASSGQSRVSNYEQYF.

The chain recombines TRBV9 with TRBJ2-5; D remains unclear. Trimming took off 4 bases at V and 2 bases at J, with 18 bases between the two ends. The CDR3 contains 16 residues. Germline V gene lookup returns CDR1 SGDLS and CDR2 YYNGEE. CDR3 in DNA: TGTGCCAGCAGCATAGGGTGGCAGGAAGGACAAGAGACCCAGTACTTC. Its protein is CASSIGWQEGQETQYF.

The V gene is TRBV6-5, the J gene TRBJ2-2, with D perhaps matching TRBD1 (5 bases). In germline, CDR1 is MNHEY, CDR2 SVGAGI. The CDR3 totals 14 residues. The V end was cut by 5 bases, the J end by 1 base, with 8 bases between. CDR3 protein: CASSLTGNTGELFF. The DNA of the CDR3 is TGTGCCAGCAGTCTTACAGGGAACACCGGGGAGCTGTTTTTT.

The J gene is TRBJ2-1, the V gene TRBV5-1, with D possibly TRBD2 on 5 matching bases. Germline CDR1 reads SGHRS; CDR2 reads YFSETQ. The CDR3 contains 16 residues. V was clipped by 4 bases and J by 0 bases, with 14 bases between them. CDR3 in amino acids: CASSPPAGGSYNEQFF. The CDR3 DNA is TGCGCCAGCAGCCCCCCAGCAGGAGGCTCCTACAATGAGCAGTTCTTC. Combining the CDR3 with reference TRBV5-1 and TRBJ2-1 gives the whole variable domain KAGVTQTPRYLIKTRGQQVTLSCSPISGHRSVSWYQQTPGQGLQFLFEYFSETQRNKGNFPGRFSGRQFSNSRSEMNVSTLELGDSALYLCASSPPAGGSYNEQFFGPGTRLTVL.